What follows describes a single TCR beta chain. At one boundary the junction diverges from the germline segment, which might be a read error. The CDR3 sequence is 15 residues long. Germline-derived CDR1 and CDR2 are SQVTM and ANQGSEA. This entry belongs to a study of lung T cells in sarcoidosis with Löfgren's syndrome. TCRdb reprocessed the reads via MiXCR and lists one record per CDR3 protein. The repertoire includes some 18,000 distinct CDR3 sequences, roughly 21% of them detected once, and less than 5% sits in the top ten. The source of this sequence is a human donor with sarcoidosis (Löfgren's syndrome or another form), or a control subject (not recorded which). This sequence joins TRBV29-1 and TRBJ1-3; D might be TRBD1 (5 bases). Source material: CD4+ T cells from PBMCs. The CDR3 nucleotides are TGCAGCGTTGAAGAAATGGGGGACTCTGGAGACACTATATATTTT. Residues: CSVEEMGDSGDTIYF.